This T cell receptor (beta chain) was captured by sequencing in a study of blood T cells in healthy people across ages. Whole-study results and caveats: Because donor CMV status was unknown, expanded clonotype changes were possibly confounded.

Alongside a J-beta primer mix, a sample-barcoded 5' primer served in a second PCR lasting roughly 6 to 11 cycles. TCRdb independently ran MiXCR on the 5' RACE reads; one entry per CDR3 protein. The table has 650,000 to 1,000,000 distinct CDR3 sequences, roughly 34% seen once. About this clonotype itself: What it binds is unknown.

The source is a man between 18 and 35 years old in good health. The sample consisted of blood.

CDR3 coding DNA: TGTGCCAGCGGGGCGCTTGATGAGCAGTTCTTC. Its protein product is CASGALDEQFF. This rearrangement joins TRBV9 to TRBJ2-1; tentatively, D is TRBD1 (5 bases). The germline V gene has CDR1 SGDLS and CDR2 YYNGEE. V lost 7 bases to trimming and J lost 8 bases, with 10 bases between them. The length of the CDR3 is 11 residues.